These 21 T cell receptor beta chains originate from one sample sequenced in a study of regulatory T cells. The study's findings and limits: Hydrophobic residues at CDR3 positions 6 and 7 were enriched in conventional CD4+ T cells of CD3G-deficient patients.

These receptors have no identified antigens. The primer mix had 52 TRBV and 13 TRBJ primers. Method: immunoSEQ multiplex PCR; TCRdb's copy keeps in-frame clones and lacks some. The sample holds 20,000 to 25,000 clones, over 75% seen once. Sample: conventional CD4+ T cells sorted from blood. These receptors were obtained from a child aged 5-17 years with CD3G deficiency.

The chain uses TRBV5-1 and TRBJ2-7; D is perhaps TRBD1 (5 bases). The germline V gene encodes CDR1 SGHRS and CDR2 YFSETQ. The germline V and J ends were trimmed by 3 bases and 1 base, with 11 bases remaining between them. The CDR3 has 14 residues. Written as DNA, the CDR3 is TGCGCCAGCAGCTCAACGACAGATTCCTACGAGCAGTACTTC. It yields the protein CASSSTTDSYEQYF.

V gene TRBV5-1 combines with J gene TRBJ2-7; D possibly corresponds to TRBD1 (6 bases). This CDR3 spans 14 amino acids. The V gene lost 0 bases and the J gene lost 0 bases, with 7 bases spanning the gap. Germline V gene data show CDR1 as SGHRS and CDR2 as YFSETQ. This CDR3 is CASSLEGDSYEQYF. CDR3 in DNA: TGCGCCAGCAGCTTGGAGGGGGACTCCTACGAGCAGTACTTC.

The V and J genes are TRBV7-8 and TRBJ2-5, with 7 bases fitting TRBD2. Trimming took 3 bases from V and 7 from J; bases not matched to a gene: 8. Per the germline V gene, CDR1 is SGHVS and CDR2 is FQNEAQ. The CDR3 is made up of 14 amino acids. For the CDR3, the DNA is TGTGCCAGCAGCTTCGGGACGGGGGGAGGGACCCAGTACTTC. The encoded protein is CASSFGTGGGTQYF.

The V gene is TRBV28, the J gene TRBJ1-5, with 7 positions matching TRBD1. Germline loops: CDR1 MDHEN, CDR2 SYDVKM. V shed 5 bases and J 5 bases; nucleotides not matched to a gene: 9. This CDR3 has 15 amino acids. As DNA, the CDR3 is TGTGCCAGCAGTCCGCGGGTGGGACAGCATCAGCCCCAGCATTTT. Translation: CASSPRVGQHQPQHF.

V and J are TRBV28 and TRBJ2-7; no clear D. The CDR3 is made up of 12 amino acids. V dropped 9 bases and J dropped 0 bases, with 9 bases sitting between them. Germline assignment: CDR1 MDHEN and CDR2 SYDVKM. CDR3 protein: CASGSSSYEQYF. The DNA for the CDR3 is TGTGCCAGTGGCAGTAGCTCCTACGAGCAGTACTTC.

The V gene is TRBV28, the J gene TRBJ1-2; 10 bases line up with TRBD1. The CDR3 totals 14 residues. With 4 bases clipped from V and 8 bases from J, the junction kept 7 bases outside the gene matches. The germline gives CDR1 MDHEN, CDR2 SYDVKM. CDR3 in amino acids: CASSSLTGGAGYTF. DNA for the CDR3: TGTGCCAGCAGTTCTTTGACAGGGGGCGCAGGCTACACCTTC.

This chain links TRBV6-1 with TRBJ1-1; D possibly corresponds to TRBD1 (5 bases). The V end was cut by 8 bases, the J end by 7 bases, with 23 bases between. This CDR3 contains 15 residues. Germline CDR1 reads MNHNS; CDR2 reads SASEGT. In DNA, the CDR3 is TGTGCCAGCCTTATGCGAGAAGGGGTGTATGATGAAGCTTTCTTT. Its protein product is CASLMREGVYDEAFF.

The V call is TRBV6-1, the J call TRBJ2-7; possibly TRBD1 for D (5 bases). Germline V gives CDR1 MNHNS, CDR2 SASEGT. The CDR3 is made up of 16 amino acids. Trimming removed 0 bases from V and 1 base from J, with 13 bases in between. The CDR3 bases are TGTGCCAGCAGTGAAGCATGGGTTGGGGCTTCCTACGAGCAGTACTTC. The encoded protein is CASSEAWVGASYEQYF.

This clone was counted only a few times. CDR3 coding DNA: TGTGCCTGGAGTGTGAGCTTGAACACTGAAGCTTTCTTT. Translation: CAWSVSLNTEAFF. The rearrangement uses TRBV30 and TRBJ1-1; D ambiguous. This CDR3 comprises 13 residues. Germline CDR1 reads GTSNPN; CDR2 reads SVGIG (reference sequence). V lost 0 bases and J 0 bases, leaving 5 bases between the germline ends.

The rearrangement joins TRBV7-8 to TRBJ2-7; 12 positions agree with TRBD2. This CDR3 has 15 residues. The trim removed 5 bases at V and 2 bases at J, leaving 4 bases unmatched. Looked up from germline, CDR1 is SGHVS and CDR2 is FQNEAQ. CDR3 DNA sequence: TGTGCCAGCAGCATACTAGCGGGAGGAACCTACGAGCAGTACTTC. Translated, it gives CASSILAGGTYEQYF.

This rearrangement joins TRBV5-1 to TRBJ2-6; no definite D call. CDR3 length: 16 amino acids. V lost 0 bases to trimming and J lost 0 bases, with 7 bases between them. The germline gives CDR1 SGHRS, CDR2 YFSETQ. DNA for the CDR3: TGCGCCAGCAGCTTGGCTCCGAACTCTGGGGCCAACGTCCTGACTTTC. Protein product: CASSLAPNSGANVLTF.

The gene calls are TRBV28 and TRBJ1-4; weak D call: TRBD1 (6 bases). V was pared by 2 bases and J by 4 bases, with 8 bases between. The germline V gene encodes CDR1 MDHEN and CDR2 SYDVKM. The CDR3 consists of 14 residues. CDR3 in amino acids: CASSLAGDNEKLFF. CDR3 nucleotides: TGTGCCAGCAGTTTAGCAGGGGATAATGAAAAACTGTTTTTT.

The table lists this clone with a few counts. V and J are TRBV11-2 and TRBJ2-1, with 13 bases fitting TRBD2. Per the germline V gene, CDR1 is SGHAT and CDR2 is FQNNGV. V trimming: 5 bases; J trimming: 6 bases; junction bases outside the gene matches: 4. CDR3 length equals 15 residues. The CDR3 reads CASSATSGRFNEQFF. The CDR3, as DNA: TGTGCCAGCAGCGCGACTAGCGGGAGGTTCAATGAGCAGTTCTTC. Based on the CDR3 plus reference TRBV11-2 and TRBJ2-1, the full variable domain is EAGVAQSPRYKIIEKRQSVAFWCNPISGHATLYWYQQILGQGPKLLIQFQNNGVVDDSQLPKDRFSAERLKGVDSTLKIQPAKLEDSAVYLCASSATSGRFNEQFFGPGTRLTVL.

The sample holds one count of this clone. DNA for the CDR3: TGTGCCAGCAGCTTAGACGATGACACCGGGGAGCTGTTTTTT. Its protein product is CASSLDDDTGELFF. V gene TRBV11-2 combines with J gene TRBJ2-2; D remains ambiguous. The CDR3 has 14 amino acids. The V end lost 0 bases, the J end lost 3 bases, and 5 bases lay between the germline ends. Germline assignment: CDR1 SGHAT and CDR2 FQNNGV.

This chain connects TRBV6-1 to TRBJ2-7, with a possible D match to TRBD2 (5 bases). CDR1 and CDR2 from the germline V gene are MNHNS and SASEGT. This CDR3 region has 12 residues. Trimming cost V 2 bases and J 6 bases, with 8 bases left between them. CDR3 amino acids: CASSESRAEQYF. CDR3 nucleotide sequence: TGTGCCAGCAGTGAATCGAGGGCCGAGCAGTACTTC.

This chain joins TRBV23-1 and TRBJ2-1, with 8 bases that match TRBD2. TRBV23-1 is annotated as an ORF whose role is uncertain. The CDR3 contains 15 residues. The junction had 5 bases not matched to a gene; V was cut back by 6 bases and J by 1 base. In nucleotides, the CDR3 is TGCGCCAGCAGCGTCGGACTAGCTTCCTACAATGAGCAGTTCTTC. The encoded protein is CASSVGLASYNEQFF.

V usage is TRBV27 and J usage is TRBJ2-6; TRBD2 is a possible D gene (5 bases). The V end was cut by 5 bases, the J end by 0 bases, with 8 bases between. Looked up from germline, CDR1 is MNHEY and CDR2 is SMNVEV (reference sequence). The CDR3 sequence is 15 residues long. The CDR3 region is CASSRGFSGANVLTF. The CDR3 nucleotides read TGTGCCAGCAGTCGGGGTTTCTCTGGGGCCAACGTCCTGACTTTC.

This clone was seen just once. The CDR3 here is CASRSSPTRGAGELFF. CDR3 sequence (DNA): TGCGCCAGCAGGAGTAGCCCCACCCGCGGCGCCGGGGAGCTGTTTTTT. The chain carries TRBV5-1 and TRBJ2-2, with D hard to call. V was trimmed by 5 bases and J by 6 bases, leaving 20 bases between them. Germline-derived CDR1 and CDR2 are SGHRS and YFSETQ. This CDR3 is built from 16 residues.

The V and J genes are TRBV7-9 and TRBJ2-1, with D perhaps TRBD1 or TRBD2 (5 bases each). The V end lost 5 bases, the J end lost 4 bases, and 15 bases lay between the germline ends. From germline, CDR1 is SEHNR and CDR2 FQNEAQ (reference sequence). This CDR3 contains 15 residues. The CDR3 here is CASSTRGLKYNEQFF. The CDR3 DNA follows: TGTGCCAGCAGCACCCGGGGCCTTAAATACAATGAGCAGTTCTTC. The entire variable domain, with the rest obtained from reference TRBV7-9 and TRBJ2-1, is as follows: DTGVSQNPRHKITKRGQNVTFRCDPISEHNRLYWYRQTLGQGPEFLTYFQNEAQLEKSRLLSDRFSAERPKGSFSTLEIQRTEQGDSAMYLCASSTRGLKYNEQFFGPGTRLTVL.

V is TRBV19 and J is TRBJ2-1; tentatively, D is TRBD1 or TRBD2 (5 bases each). The V end lost 4 bases, the J end lost 9 bases, and 16 bases lay between the germline ends. The CDR3 length is 14 residues. Germline assignment: CDR1 LNHDA and CDR2 SQIVND (reference sequence). The CDR3 protein is CASSTTITRGEQFF. Written as DNA, the CDR3 is TGTGCCAGTAGTACCACCATCACTAGGGGTGAGCAGTTCTTC.

This rearrangement joins TRBV7-8 to TRBJ2-3; D is uncertain. The CDR3 consists of 14 residues. Germline V gene data show CDR1 as SGHVS and CDR2 as FQNEAQ. Trimming removed 5 bases at V and 2 bases at J, with 11 bases between. This CDR3 is CASSPNRATDTQYF. The DNA for the CDR3 is TGTGCCAGCAGCCCGAATAGGGCCACAGATACGCAGTATTTT.